A selection of T cell receptor beta chains follows, all from one sample in a study of blood T cell repertoires in COVID-19. Method: immunoSEQ multiplex PCR; TCRdb's copy keeps in-frame clones and lacks some. Of a few hundred thousand clones listed, around 80% are singletons. The sequenced material came from PBMCs or T cells enriched from blood (not recorded which). The receptors shown here come from a young man with acute COVID-19. Both conserved end residues are part of each CDR3. A D gene is named only where the DNA matches it firmly. Clone size is not always given. Where it is, it says once, few, many or a class for expanded clones.

d_call j_call v_call clone_size cdr3_aa cdr3_nt
. TRBJ2-2 TRBV27 few CASSFWGVGGFGTGELFF TGTGCCAGCAGTTTCTGGGGCGTGGGTGGGTTCGGCACCGGGGAGCTGTTTTTT
. TRBJ2-2 TRBV19 . CASSMTRGNTGELFF TGTGCCAGTAGTATGACCAGGGGTAACACCGGGGAGCTGTTTTTT
. TRBJ2-5 TRBV27 once CASSSTGLKTQYF TGTGCCAGCAGTTCTACAGGGTTGAAGACCCAGTACTTC
. TRBJ1-1 TRBV6-5 . CASSPWRVGYTEAFF TGTGCCAGCAGTCCTTGGAGGGTAGGGTACACTGAAGCTTTCTTT
. TRBJ1-1 TRBV29-1 . CSGSPRGDTEAFF TGCAGCGGCTCTCCAAGGGGTGACACTGAAGCTTTCTTT
. TRBJ1-2 TRBV29-1 . CSVGGDYGYTF TGCAGCGTAGGGGGAGACTATGGCTACACCTTC
. TRBJ1-5 TRBV7-9 . CASSEGGYQPQHF TGTGCCAGCAGCGAGGGGGGGTACCAGCCCCAGCATTTT
TRBD1 TRBJ1-4 TRBV28 . CASSSDREKLFF TGTGCCAGCAGCTCGGACAGGGAAAAACTGTTTTTT
. TRBJ1-5 TRBV19 few CASSLVGAYQPQHF TGTGCCAGTAGCCTGGTGGGGGCATATCAGCCCCAGCATTTT
TRBD1 TRBJ1-2 TRBV7-9 . CASTGTGGAGYGYTF TGTGCCAGCACCGGGACAGGGGGCGCCGGCTATGGCTACACCTTC
TRBD2 TRBJ2-3 TRBV6-8 . CASRRSLLAVGTDTQYF TGTGCCAGCAGGCGGTCCTTACTAGCGGTCGGCACAGATACGCAGTATTTT
TRBD1 TRBJ1-2 TRBV10-3 once CAIKGTGRSYGYTF TGTGCCATCAAGGGGACAGGGCGAAGCTATGGCTACACCTTC
TRBD2 TRBJ2-1 TRBV4-2 . CASRRAGDNEQFF TGTGCCAGCAGGAGGGCGGGGGACAATGAGCAGTTCTTC
TRBD2 TRBJ2-2 TRBV19 once CASSMGGTNTGELFF TGTGCCAGTAGTATGGGAGGGACGAACACCGGGGAGCTGTTTTTT
. TRBJ2-3 TRBV6-5 . CASGQQGSRTDTQYF TGTGCCAGCGGACAGCAGGGGTCCCGCACAGATACGCAGTATTTT
. TRBJ1-2 TRBV29-1 . CSFRGFYGYTF TGCAGTTTTAGGGGTTTCTATGGCTACACCTTC